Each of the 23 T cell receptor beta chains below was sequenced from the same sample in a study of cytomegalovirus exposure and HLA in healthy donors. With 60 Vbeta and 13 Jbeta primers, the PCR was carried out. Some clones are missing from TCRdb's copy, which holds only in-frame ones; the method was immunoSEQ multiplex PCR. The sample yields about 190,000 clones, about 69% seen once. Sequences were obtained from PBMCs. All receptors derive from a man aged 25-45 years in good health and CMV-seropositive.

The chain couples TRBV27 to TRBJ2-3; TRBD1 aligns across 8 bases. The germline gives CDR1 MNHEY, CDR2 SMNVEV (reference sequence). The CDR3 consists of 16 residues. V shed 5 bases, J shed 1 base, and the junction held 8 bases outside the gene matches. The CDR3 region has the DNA TGTGCCAGCAGTCAGACAGGGGATAGAGGCACAGATACGCAGTATTTT. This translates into CASSQTGDRGTDTQYF.

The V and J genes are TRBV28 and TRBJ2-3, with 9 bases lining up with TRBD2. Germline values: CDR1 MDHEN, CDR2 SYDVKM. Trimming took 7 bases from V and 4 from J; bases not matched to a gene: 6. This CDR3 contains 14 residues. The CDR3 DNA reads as TGTGCCAGCACAGCGGGGGGAGGGGCAGATACGCAGTATTTT. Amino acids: CASTAGGGADTQYF.

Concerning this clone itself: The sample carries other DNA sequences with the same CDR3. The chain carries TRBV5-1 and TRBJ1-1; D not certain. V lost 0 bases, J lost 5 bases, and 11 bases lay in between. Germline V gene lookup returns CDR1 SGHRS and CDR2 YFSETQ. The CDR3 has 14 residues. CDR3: CASSLAGGSTEAFF. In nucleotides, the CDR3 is TGCGCCAGCAGCTTGGCAGGAGGGTCTACTGAAGCTTTCTTT.

CDR3 in amino acids: CAWSVGTLGLGLFF. CDR3 bases: TGTGCCTGGAGTGTAGGGACTCTGGGATTAGGGCTGTTTTTT. This chain links TRBV30 with TRBJ2-2; D perhaps matches TRBD2 (6 bases). The CDR3 is 14 residues long. The ends were cut back, 0 bases at V and 13 bases at J, with 18 bases in the middle. Germline assignment: CDR1 GTSNPN and CDR2 SVGIG (reference sequence).

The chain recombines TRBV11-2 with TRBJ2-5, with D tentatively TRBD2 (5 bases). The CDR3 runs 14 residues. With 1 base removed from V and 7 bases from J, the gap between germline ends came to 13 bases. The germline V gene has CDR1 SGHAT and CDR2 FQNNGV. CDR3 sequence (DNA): TGTGCCAGCAGCTTAGTACTGTCCGAGGGGACCCAGTACTTC. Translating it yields CASSLVLSEGTQYF.

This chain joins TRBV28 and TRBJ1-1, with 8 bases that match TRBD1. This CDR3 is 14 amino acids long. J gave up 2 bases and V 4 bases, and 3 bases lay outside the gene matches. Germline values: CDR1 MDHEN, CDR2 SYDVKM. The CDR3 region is CASSWTGPNTEAFF. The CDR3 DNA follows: TGTGCCAGCAGTTGGACAGGGCCAAACACTGAAGCTTTCTTT.

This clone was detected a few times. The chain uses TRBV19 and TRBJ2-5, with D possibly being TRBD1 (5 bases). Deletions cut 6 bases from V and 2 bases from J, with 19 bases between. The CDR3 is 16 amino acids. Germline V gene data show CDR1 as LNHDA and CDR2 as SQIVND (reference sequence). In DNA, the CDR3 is TGTGCCAGTAGCATTGGGGCAGGAGCCCTACAAGAGACCCAGTACTTC. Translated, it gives CASSIGAGALQETQYF.

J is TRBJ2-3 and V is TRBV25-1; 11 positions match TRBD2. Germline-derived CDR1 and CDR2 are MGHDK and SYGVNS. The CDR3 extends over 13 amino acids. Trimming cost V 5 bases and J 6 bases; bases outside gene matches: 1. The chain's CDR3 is CASSSSGGDTQYF. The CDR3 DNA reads TGTGCCAGCAGTTCTAGCGGGGGGGATACGCAGTATTTT.

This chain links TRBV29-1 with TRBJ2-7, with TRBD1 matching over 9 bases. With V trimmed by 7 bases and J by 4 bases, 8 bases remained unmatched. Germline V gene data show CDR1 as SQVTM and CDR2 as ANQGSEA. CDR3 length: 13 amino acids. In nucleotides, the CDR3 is TGCAGCGCCATGACAGGGGGAGAATACGAGCAGTACTTC. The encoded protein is CSAMTGGEYEQYF.

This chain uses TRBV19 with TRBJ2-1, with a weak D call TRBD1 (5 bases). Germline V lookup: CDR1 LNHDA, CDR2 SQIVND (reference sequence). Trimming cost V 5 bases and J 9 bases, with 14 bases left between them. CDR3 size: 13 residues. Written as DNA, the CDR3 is TGTGCCAGTAGTTCCCAGGGCAGGAGTGAGCAGTTCTTC. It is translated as CASSSQGRSEQFF.

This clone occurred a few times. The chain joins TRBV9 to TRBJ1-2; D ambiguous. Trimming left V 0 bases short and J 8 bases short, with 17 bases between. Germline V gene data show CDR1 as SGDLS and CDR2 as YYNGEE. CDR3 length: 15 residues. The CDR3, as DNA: TGTGCCAGCAGCGTAGCTCAGGCAGGTTCTGGAGGCTACACCTTC. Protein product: CASSVAQAGSGGYTF.

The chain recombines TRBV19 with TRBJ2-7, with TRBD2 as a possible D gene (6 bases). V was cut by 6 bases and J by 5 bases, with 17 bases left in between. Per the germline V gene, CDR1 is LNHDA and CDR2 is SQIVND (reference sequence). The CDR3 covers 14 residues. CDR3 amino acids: CASRPRRGGDEQYF. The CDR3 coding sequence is TGTGCCAGTAGACCACGTAGGGGCGGGGACGAGCAGTACTTC.

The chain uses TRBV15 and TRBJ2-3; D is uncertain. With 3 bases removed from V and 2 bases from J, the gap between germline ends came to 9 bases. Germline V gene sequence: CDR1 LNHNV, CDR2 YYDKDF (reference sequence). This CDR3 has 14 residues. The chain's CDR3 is CATSSEYPTDTQYF. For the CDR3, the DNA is TGTGCCACCAGCAGCGAGTACCCCACAGATACGCAGTATTTT.

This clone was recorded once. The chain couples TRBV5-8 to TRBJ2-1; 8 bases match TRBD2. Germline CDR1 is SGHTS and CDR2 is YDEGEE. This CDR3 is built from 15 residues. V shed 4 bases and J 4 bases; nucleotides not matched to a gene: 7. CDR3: CASSPEERGYNEQFF. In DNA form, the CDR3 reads TGTGCCAGCAGCCCGGAGGAGCGGGGGTACAATGAGCAGTTCTTC.

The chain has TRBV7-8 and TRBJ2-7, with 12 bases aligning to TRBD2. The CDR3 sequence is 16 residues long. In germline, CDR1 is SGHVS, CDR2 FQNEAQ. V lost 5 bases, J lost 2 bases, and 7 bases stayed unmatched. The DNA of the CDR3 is TGTGCCAGCAGCCCGACGACTAGCGGGGGACCCTACGAGCAGTACTTC. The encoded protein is CASSPTTSGGPYEQYF.

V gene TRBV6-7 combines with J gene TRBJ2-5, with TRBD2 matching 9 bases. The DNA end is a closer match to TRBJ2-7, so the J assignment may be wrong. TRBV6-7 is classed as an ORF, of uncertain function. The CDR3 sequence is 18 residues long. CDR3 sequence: CASSGGLAEALPIYEQYF. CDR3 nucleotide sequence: TGTGCCAGCAGTGGGGGACTAGCAGAGGCCCTCCCGATCTACGAGCAGTACTTC.

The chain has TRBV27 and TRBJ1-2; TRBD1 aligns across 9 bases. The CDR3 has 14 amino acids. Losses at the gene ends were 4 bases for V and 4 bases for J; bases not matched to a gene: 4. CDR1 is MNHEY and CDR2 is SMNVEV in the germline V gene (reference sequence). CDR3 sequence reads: CASSSGQGGYGYTF. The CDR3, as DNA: TGTGCCAGCAGTTCGGGACAGGGCGGCTATGGCTACACCTTC.

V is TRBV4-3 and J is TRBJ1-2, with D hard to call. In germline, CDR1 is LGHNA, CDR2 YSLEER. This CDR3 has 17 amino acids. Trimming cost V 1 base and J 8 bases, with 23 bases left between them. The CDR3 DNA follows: TGCGCCAGCAGCCAAGCCGCCGTCGGGTTACCACTGTCCGGCTACACCTTC. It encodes CASSQAAVGLPLSGYTF.

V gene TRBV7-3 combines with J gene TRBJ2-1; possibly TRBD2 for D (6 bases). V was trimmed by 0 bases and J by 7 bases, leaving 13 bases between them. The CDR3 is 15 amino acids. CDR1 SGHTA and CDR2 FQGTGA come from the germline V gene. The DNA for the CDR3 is TGTGCCAGCAGCTTAACAGGCGGGATAAGGAATGAGCAGTTCTTC. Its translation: CASSLTGGIRNEQFF.

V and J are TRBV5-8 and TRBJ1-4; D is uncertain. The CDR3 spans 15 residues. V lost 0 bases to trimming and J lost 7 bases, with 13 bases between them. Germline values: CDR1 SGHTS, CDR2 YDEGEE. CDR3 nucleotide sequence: TGTGCCAGCAGCTTGGGAGGAGGACGGGGTGAAAAACTGTTTTTT. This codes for CASSLGGGRGEKLFF.

The CDR3 sequence is CASSQGDRGGYTF. The CDR3 DNA is TGTGCCAGCAGCCAGGGGGATCGGGGTGGCTACACCTTC. V and J are TRBV5-4 and TRBJ1-2; 7 bases are a match to TRBD1. With 4 bases clipped from V and 7 bases from J, the junction kept 7 bases outside the gene matches. The germline gives CDR1 SGHNT, CDR2 YYREEE (reference sequence). The CDR3 extends over 13 amino acids.

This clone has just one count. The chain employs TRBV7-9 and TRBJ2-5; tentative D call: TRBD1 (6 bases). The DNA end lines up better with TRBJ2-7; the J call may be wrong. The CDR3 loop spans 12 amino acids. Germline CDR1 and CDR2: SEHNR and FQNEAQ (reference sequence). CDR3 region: CASSLDRSEQYF. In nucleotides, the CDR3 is TGTGCCAGCAGCTTGGACAGATCCGAGCAGTACTTC.

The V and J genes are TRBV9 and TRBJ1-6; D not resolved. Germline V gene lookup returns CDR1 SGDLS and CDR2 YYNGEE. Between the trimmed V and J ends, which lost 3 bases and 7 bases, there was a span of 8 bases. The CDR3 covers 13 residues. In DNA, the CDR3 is TGTGCCAGCAGCGCCCAGAAGAATTCACCCCTCCACTTT. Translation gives CASSAQKNSPLHF.